The clone carrying this T cell receptor (beta chain) was counted once. This sample stems from a study of blood T cell repertoires in COVID-19. Turning to the study itself: T cells, B-cell-depleted T cells, or PBMCs supplied cDNA or gDNA.

J lost 5 bases, V lost 8 bases, and 7 bases had no gene match. Germline CDR1 reads SNHLY; CDR2 reads FYNNEI. The CDR3 runs 14 residues. This study enrolled people aged 18 to 89 from under 25 US geographic areas. In the original workflow: Amplification of reference gene primers was used by the study to estimate nucleated cell counts. Libraries were prepared by immunoSEQ multiplex PCR; TCRdb keeps only in-frame clonotypes and omits some of them. D and trimming were read from the DNA, whereas the V and J calls and clone size are those reported in that table. The table has fewer than 250,000 clones, about 86% seen once.

This sequence joins TRBV2 and TRBJ1-5; 9 bases agree with TRBD1. The source of this sequence is a woman aged 35 to 49 with acute COVID-19. Specimen: PBMCs or T cells enriched from blood (not recorded which). The CDR3 reads CASVRDRVDQPQHF. In DNA, the CDR3 is TGTGCCAGCGTGCGGGACAGGGTTGATCAGCCCCAGCATTTT. The entire variable domain, with the rest obtained from reference TRBV2 and TRBJ1-5, is as follows: EPEVTQTPSHQVTQMGQEVILRCVPISNHLYFYWYRQILGQKVEFLVSFYNNEISEKSEIFDDQFSVERPDGSNFTLKIRSTKLEDSAMYFCASVRDRVDQPQHFGDGTRLSIL.